Below are 20 T cell receptor beta chains sequenced from a single sample in a study of blood T cell repertoires in COVID-19. The repertoire was sequenced with immunoSEQ multiplex PCR; TCRdb's copy has only in-frame clones and lacks some. Counted here are some 220,000 clones, approximately 90% occurring once; the ten biggest clones make up about 4%. The sequenced material came from PBMCs or T cells enriched from blood (not recorded which). These receptors were obtained from a woman aged 40 to 50 with acute COVID-19.

This clone was counted a few times. The chain is built from TRBV2 and TRBJ1-5; D remains unclear. Trimming removed 2 bases at V and 2 bases at J, with 13 bases between. The germline V gene encodes CDR1 SNHLY and CDR2 FYNNEI. The CDR3 is made up of 16 amino acids. The CDR3 coding sequence is TGTGCCAGCAGTGAAAGGGTTCGGGGAGGCAATCAGCCCCAGCATTTT. The encoded protein is CASSERVRGGNQPQHF.

In its sample, this clone was seen many times. The chain recombines TRBV10-2 with TRBJ1-1; possibly TRBD1 for D (6 bases). This CDR3 has 16 residues. The V and J ends lost 2 bases and 1 base respectively, with 14 bases between them. From germline, CDR1 is WSHSY and CDR2 SAAADI. CDR3 bases: TGCGCCAGCAGTGAGGCGATGACAGGAGGGAACACTGAAGCTTTCTTT. Translating it yields CASSEAMTGGNTEAFF.

The J gene is TRBJ2-1, the V gene TRBV19; 10 nucleotides match TRBD2. V lost 2 bases to trimming and J lost 10 bases; unmatched junction nucleotides: 8. Germline V gene sequence: CDR1 LNHDA, CDR2 SQIVND (reference sequence). This CDR3 is built from 15 residues. CDR3 bases: TGTGCCAGTAGTATATCAGGGCTAGCGGGGGAAGAGCAGTTCTTC. Translated: CASSISGLAGEEQFF.

The rearrangement links TRBV19 to TRBJ2-2, with 15 positions matching TRBD2. The J segment lost 3 bases and the V segment lost 7 bases, leaving 9 bases of the junction unmatched. The CDR3 totals 18 residues. The germline gives CDR1 LNHDA, CDR2 SQIVND (reference sequence). The CDR3 spells CASIAYRTSGGDTGELFF. CDR3 nucleotides: TGTGCCAGTATAGCATATCGGACTAGCGGGGGGGACACCGGGGAGCTGTTTTTT. Variable domain in full (rest from reference TRBV19 and TRBJ2-2): DGGITQSPKYLFRKEGQNVTLSCEQNLNHDAMYWYRQDPGQGLRLIYYSQIVNDFQKGDIAEGYSVSREKKESFPLTVTSAQKNPTAFYLCASIAYRTSGGDTGELFFGEGSRLTVL.

The genes are TRBV5-8 and TRBJ1-1; maybe TRBD1 (5 bases). Trimming shortened V by 4 bases and J by 5 bases, and 12 bases separated the two germline ends. Per the germline V gene, CDR1 is SGHTS and CDR2 is YDEGEE. The length of the CDR3 is 13 residues. The CDR3 region has the DNA TGTGCCAGCAGCCGGGGGTTGGGTACTGAAGCTTTCTTT. It yields the protein CASSRGLGTEAFF.

A note on this clone: Compared with germline, one end of the junction differs, possibly owing to a read error. The V and J genes are TRBV7-9 and TRBJ2-1, with TRBD2 matching over 12 bases. This CDR3 has 14 amino acids. Per the germline V gene, CDR1 is SEHNR and CDR2 is FQNEAQ (reference sequence). CDR3 loop: CASSLAGGLNEQFF. DNA of the CDR3: TGTGCCAGCAGCCTAGCGGGGGGGCTCAATGAGCAGTTCTTC.

The chain carries TRBV7-3 and TRBJ2-1; TRBD2 matches 11 bases. Germline V lookup: CDR1 SGHTA, CDR2 FQGTGA. With V trimmed by 0 bases and J by 4 bases, 5 bases remained unmatched. There are 17 residues in the CDR3. CDR3 sequence (DNA): TGTGCCAGCAGCTTAACGGCCCTAGCGGGGGGATACAATGAGCAGTTCTTC. This sequence encodes CASSLTALAGGYNEQFF.

The J gene is TRBJ1-2, the V gene TRBV12-3 or TRBV12-4; 7 bases map to TRBD1. Trimming took 10 bases from V and 7 from J; bases not matched to a gene: 12. This CDR3 is built from 13 residues. The CDR3 bases are TGTGCCACCGCCGACAGGGAATTTGCTGGCTACACCTTC. Amino acid sequence: CATADREFAGYTF.

The chain has TRBV10-3 and TRBJ1-2; D remains ambiguous. V gave up 2 bases and J gave up 5 bases, with 12 bases separating them. CDR3 length equals 14 residues. The germline gives CDR1 ENHRY, CDR2 SYGVKD. The DNA of the CDR3 is TGTGCCATCAGTGAGCTGGGGAGTGGGTATGGCTACACCTTC. Translation gives CAISELGSGYGYTF.

The V call is TRBV6-1, the J call TRBJ1-5, with TRBD1 matching over 8 bases. Trimming took 4 bases from V and 1 from J; bases not matched to a gene: 9. Looked up from germline, CDR1 is MNHNS and CDR2 is SASEGT. CDR3 length: 17 amino acids. For the CDR3, the DNA is TGTGCCAGCAGTGGACCAGGGGGCAGGGTGAGCAATCAGCCCCAGCATTTT. Residues: CASSGPGGRVSNQPQHF.

V usage is TRBV5-5 and J usage is TRBJ1-1; 9 bases match TRBD1. Trimming at V came to 4 bases and at J to 7 bases, leaving 8 bases not matched to a gene. Per the germline V gene, CDR1 is SGHKS and CDR2 is YYEKEE (reference sequence). The CDR3 is 14 residues long. CDR3 protein: CASSPGTGKDEAFF. CDR3 coding DNA: TGTGCCAGCAGCCCCGGGACAGGGAAAGATGAAGCTTTCTTT.

J is TRBJ2-2 and V is TRBV3-1 (or the pseudogene TRBV3-2), with 8 bases lining up with TRBD1. The CDR3 consists of 16 residues. CDR1 and CDR2 from the germline V gene are LGHDT and YNNKEL (reference sequence). With V trimmed by 0 bases and J by 4 bases, 4 bases remained unmatched. DNA of the CDR3: TGTGCCAGCAGCCAAGATCTGGACAGGGCCACCGGGGAGCTGTTTTTT. Translating it yields CASSQDLDRATGELFF.

The V gene is TRBV7-9, the J gene TRBJ1-2; 8 nucleotides align to TRBD1. This CDR3 has 15 amino acids. V lost 5 bases and J lost 1; bases outside the gene matches: 6. Germline lookup yields CDR1 SEHNR and CDR2 FQNEAQ (reference sequence). CDR3: CASSGWDRINYGYTF. CDR3 sequence (DNA): TGTGCCAGCAGCGGGTGGGACAGGATTAACTATGGCTACACCTTC.

The chain uses TRBV27 and TRBJ2-3; possible D gene TRBD1, 6 bases. The CDR3 runs 13 residues. Germline V gene data show CDR1 as MNHEY and CDR2 as SMNVEV (reference sequence). V was cut by 3 bases and J by 5 bases, with 9 bases left in between. This chain's CDR3 is CASSLGAGDTQYF. CDR3 nucleotide sequence: TGTGCCAGCAGTTTGGGGGCGGGAGATACGCAGTATTTT.

This chain joins TRBV7-3 and TRBJ1-1; a weak D match, TRBD1 (6 bases). The CDR3 totals 14 residues. The V end was cut by 5 bases, the J end by 5 bases, with 15 bases between. The germline gives CDR1 SGHTA, CDR2 FQGTGA. Written as DNA, the CDR3 is TGTGCCAGCAGCACCCCGGAGAGGGGGACTGAAGCTTTCTTT. Protein product: CASSTPERGTEAFF.

The rearrangement joins TRBV9 to TRBJ1-5; 9 bases map to TRBD1. CDR1 SGDLS and CDR2 YYNGEE come from the germline V gene. V was pared by 4 bases and J by 2 bases, with 4 bases of the junction left unmatched. This CDR3 has 15 amino acids. The CDR3 sequence: CASSQGQGGNQPQHF. DNA of the CDR3: TGTGCCAGCAGCCAGGGACAGGGAGGCAATCAGCCCCAGCATTTT.

The chain has TRBV9 and TRBJ2-5, with 8 bases aligning to TRBD1. The V and J ends lost 3 bases and 2 bases, in that order; junction bases with no gene match: 3. The length of the CDR3 is 14 residues. Germline lookup yields CDR1 SGDLS and CDR2 YYNGEE. The CDR3 DNA reads as TGTGCCAGCAGCGCAGGGGGCGGGCAAGAGACCCAGTACTTC. It codes for CASSAGGGQETQYF.

This clone was found a few times. V gene TRBV19 combines with J gene TRBJ2-1; TRBD2 agrees at 12 bases. The CDR3 sequence is 16 residues long. Germline V gene data show CDR1 as LNHDA and CDR2 as SQIVND (reference sequence). V lost 7 bases and J lost 4; bases outside the gene matches: 8. CDR3 in DNA: TGTGCCAGTAACCGTTTCGGGACTAGCGGGTACAATGAGCAGTTCTTC. It translates to CASNRFGTSGYNEQFF.

The chain uses TRBV14 and TRBJ1-1; TRBD1 matches 8 bases. Germline V gives CDR1 SGHDN, CDR2 FVKESK. The CDR3 consists of 15 residues. The trim removed 6 bases at V and 0 bases at J, leaving 6 bases unmatched. CDR3 in amino acids: CASRGGQVLNTEAFF. In DNA form, the CDR3 reads TGTGCCAGCAGGGGGGGACAGGTTCTGAACACTGAAGCTTTCTTT.

Only one count was recorded for this clone. This chain joins TRBV6-2 or TRBV6-3 and TRBJ2-2, with D possibly matching TRBD2 (6 bases). V lost 5 bases and J 6 bases, leaving 16 bases between the germline ends. The CDR3 is 15 amino acids. Germline V CDR1 and CDR2: MNHEY, SVGEGT. CDR3 loop: CASSAGTASSGELFF. DNA of the CDR3: TGTGCCAGCAGTGCCGGGACTGCAAGCTCCGGGGAGCTGTTTTTT.